One sample yielded the 30 T cell receptor beta chains listed below, sequenced in a study of T-cell reconstitution after alpha-beta-depleted transplantation in children. TCRbeta library preparation incorporated unique molecular identifiers. TCRdb re-derived calls from the PCR reads in MiXCR, one entry per CDR3 protein. The repertoire holds 100,000 or so distinct CDR3 sequences, with 4.5% to 7.5% as singletons. The input for sequencing was PBMCs, mostly from graft donor cells, taken 60 days after TCRalphabeta/CD19-depleted stem cell transplant. These receptors came from a female patient between 2 and 15 years old who had a stem cell transplant for Fanconi anemia, so the T cells may come from the graft donor.

This rearrangement joins TRBV5-1 to TRBJ2-3; 7 bases align to TRBD1. V lost 0 bases and J lost 5; bases outside the gene matches: 6. This CDR3 has 15 amino acids. The germline V gene has CDR1 SGHRS and CDR2 YFSETQ. The CDR3 loop reads CASSLDRGRRDTQYF. Here the CDR3 DNA reads TGCGCCAGCAGCTTGGACAGGGGACGAAGAGATACGCAGTATTTT.

This clonotype was seen repeatedly, ten times or more. The chain uses TRBV29-1 and TRBJ2-1, with D tentatively TRBD1 (5 bases). V lost 4 bases to trimming and J lost 4 bases, with 23 bases between them. In germline, CDR1 is SQVTM, CDR2 ANQGSEA. There are 17 residues in the CDR3. The CDR3 DNA is TGCAGCGTTGTCTGGTTAGGGGCGATACTTCCTTACAATGAGCAGTTCTTC. Amino acid sequence: CSVVWLGAILPYNEQFF.

The chain has TRBV2 and TRBJ2-5, with D tentatively TRBD1 (6 bases). There are 21 residues in the CDR3. The V gene lost 1 base and the J gene lost 2 bases, with 29 bases spanning the gap. In germline, CDR1 is SNHLY, CDR2 FYNNEI. CDR3 DNA sequence: TGTGCCAGCAGTGAAGTCGCGCCTGGACGTACAGGGTTGTTCCCGCAAGAGACCCAGTACTTC. Amino acid sequence: CASSEVAPGRTGLFPQETQYF. The full variable domain, completed using reference TRBV2 and TRBJ2-5, is EPEVTQTPSHQVTQMGQEVILRCVPISNHLYFYWYRQILGQKVEFLVSFYNNEISEKSEIFDDQFSVERPDGSNFTLKIRSTKLEDSAMYFCASSEVAPGRTGLFPQETQYFGPGTRLLVL.

The rearrangement uses TRBV20-1 and TRBJ2-5; D uncertain. This CDR3 contains 11 residues. V lost 5 bases, J lost 5 bases, and 9 bases lay in between. Germline-derived CDR1 and CDR2 are DFQATT and SNEGSKA (reference sequence). CDR3 in amino acids: CSAAPSETQYF. In DNA, the CDR3 is TGCAGTGCTGCGCCGTCCGAGACCCAGTACTTC.

This clonotype has a handful of counts. The chain links TRBV28 to TRBJ1-1; D unresolved. Trimming shortened V by 2 bases and J by 2 bases, and 12 bases separated the two germline ends. CDR1 and CDR2 from the germline V gene are MDHEN and SYDVKM. The CDR3 length is 15 residues. The CDR3 region has the DNA TGTGCCAGCAGTTTACCCACGACCGGTAACACTGAAGCTTTCTTT. Residues: CASSLPTTGNTEAFF.

This clonotype has more than one count but fewer than ten. V gene TRBV12-3 or TRBV12-4 combines with J gene TRBJ2-7; D gene unclear. The CDR3 has 13 amino acids. Trimming left V 6 bases short and J 0 bases short, with 9 bases between. CDR3 in amino acids: CASRTTGSYEQYF. As DNA, the CDR3 is TGTGCCAGCAGGACGACGGGCTCCTACGAGCAGTACTTC.

The sample holds many counts of this clonotype. Here the CDR3 reads CSARVPDRAYEQYF. DNA for the CDR3: TGCAGTGCTAGAGTCCCGGACAGGGCCTACGAGCAGTACTTC. The chain is built from TRBV20-1 and TRBJ2-7; TRBD1 agrees at 8 bases. The CDR3 loop spans 14 amino acids. Germline V gene sequence: CDR1 DFQATT, CDR2 SNEGSKA (reference sequence). After removal of 1 base from V and 2 bases from J, the junction contained 4 bases not matched to a gene.

This clonotype was seen ten or more times. The rearrangement links TRBV7-9 to TRBJ2-1, with 10 bases matching TRBD1. The CDR3 covers 14 residues. Germline assignment: CDR1 SEHNR and CDR2 FQNEAQ (reference sequence). J gave up 15 bases and V 2 bases, and 10 bases lay outside the gene matches. CDR3 region: CASSLFGGQGVLFF. The CDR3 DNA sequence: TGTGCCAGCAGCTTATTTGGAGGACAGGGGGTCCTGTTCTTC.

The V and J genes are TRBV30 and TRBJ2-5; TRBD1 is a possible D gene (5 bases). There are 13 residues in the CDR3. Between the trimmed V and J ends, which lost 2 bases and 0 bases, there was a span of 7 bases. Germline V gives CDR1 GTSNPN, CDR2 SVGIG (reference sequence). CDR3 nucleotide sequence: TGTGCCTGGAGTCGACAGTACCAAGAGACCCAGTACTTC. This codes for CAWSRQYQETQYF.

This clonotype was seen many times. CDR3 sequence (DNA): TGTGCCAGCAGCCCCTCCCCGTGGTGGAAGGCCAAAAACATTCAGTACTTC. This encodes CASSPSPWWKAKNIQYF. J is TRBJ2-4 and V is TRBV7-2, with D unclear. Trimming stripped 5 bases from V and 1 base from J, with 18 bases between. The CDR3 extends over 17 amino acids. CDR1 is SGHTA and CDR2 is FQGNSA in the germline V gene.

This clonotype was recorded many times. The chain couples TRBV6-5 to TRBJ1-2; 7 bases are shared with TRBD1. V was clipped by 6 bases and J by 4 bases; unmatched bases: 20. The CDR3 sequence is 18 residues long. Germline V gene sequence: CDR1 MNHEY, CDR2 SVGAGI. CDR3 sequence: CASSSSRQGLFRSYGYTF. In DNA form, the CDR3 reads TGTGCCAGCAGCAGCTCGCGACAGGGCTTATTTCGGAGCTATGGCTACACCTTC.

The chain recombines TRBV7-3 with TRBJ1-5, with 8 bases identical to TRBD1. V shed 3 bases, J shed 3 bases, and the junction held 16 bases outside the gene matches. The CDR3 spans 19 residues. Germline CDR1 reads SGHTA; CDR2 reads FQGTGA. CDR3 protein: CASSFYSGTGPCDNQPQHF. The CDR3 coding sequence is TGTGCCAGCAGCTTCTACAGCGGGACAGGTCCGTGTGACAATCAGCCCCAGCATTTT.

The table lists this clonotype with a few counts. The V call is TRBV9, the J call TRBJ2-7; 7 bases are a match to TRBD2. The CDR3 consists of 12 residues. From germline, CDR1 is SGDLS and CDR2 YYNGEE. Trimming removed 3 bases from V and 6 bases from J; junction bases left unmatched: 3. The CDR3 DNA reads TGTGCCAGCAGCGGCGGGGGTCTCGAGCAGTACTTC. It specifies CASSGGGLEQYF.

This clonotype has a count of ten or more. The V and J genes are TRBV5-5 and TRBJ2-1, with D tentatively TRBD2 (6 bases). The CDR3 is made up of 16 amino acids. V lost 1 base, J lost 2 bases, and 13 bases lay in between. CDR1 SGHKS and CDR2 YYEKEE come from the germline V gene (reference sequence). The CDR3 DNA is TGTGCCAGCAGCTTGCGGTGGAGGGGTACCTACAATGAGCAGTTCTTC. Its protein is CASSLRWRGTYNEQFF.

Comment on this clonotype: It may be a read error: a sequence one base away is much more abundant. This chain links TRBV5-1 with TRBJ1-1; D gene ambiguous. This CDR3 contains 14 residues. CDR1 is SGHRS, CDR2 YFSETQ, per germline. As DNA, the CDR3 is TGCGCCAGCAGCTTGGGACATACCAACACTGGAGCTTTCTTT. Residues: CASSLGHTNTGAFF.

A word on this clonotype: This may come from a read error, since a much larger clone is one base off. The chain joins TRBV9 to TRBJ2-7; TRBD2 might be the D (5 bases). The V gene's germline CDR1 is SGDLS and CDR2 YYNGEE. The V and J ends lost 3 bases and 2 bases respectively, with 15 bases between them. CDR3 length: 15 amino acids. The CDR3 DNA reads TGTGCCAGCAGCGATAGCGTAGTGGGGACCTACGAGCAGTACTTC. Amino acids: CASSDSVVGTYEQYF.

This clonotype was detected only a few times. The V and J genes are TRBV29-1 and TRBJ2-1, with unresolved D. Germline V gene data show CDR1 as SQVTM and CDR2 as ANQGSEA. With 0 bases removed from V and 4 bases from J, the gap between germline ends came to 4 bases. CDR3 length equals 12 residues. The chain's CDR3 is CSVEEGYNEQFF. CDR3 nucleotide sequence: TGCAGCGTTGAAGAAGGGTACAATGAGCAGTTCTTC.

The sample holds many counts of this clonotype. The chain has TRBV4-2 and TRBJ2-1; D remains ambiguous. Germline lookup yields CDR1 LGHNA and CDR2 YNFKEQ. V was shortened by 0 bases and J by 9 bases, with 9 bases between the two germline ends. The CDR3 is 13 residues long. CDR3 bases: TGTGCCAGCAGCCAAGATTTAGTGACTGAGCAGTTCTTC. It codes for CASSQDLVTEQFF.

This clonotype occurred many times. The chain carries TRBV14 and TRBJ2-1; TRBD2 aligns across 10 bases. CDR3 size: 15 residues. Germline lookup yields CDR1 SGHDN and CDR2 FVKESK. With V trimmed by 4 bases and J by 8 bases, 8 bases remained unmatched. The chain's CDR3 is CASSRIAGGSDEQFF. The DNA of the CDR3 is TGTGCCAGCAGCCGAATAGCGGGAGGATCTGATGAGCAGTTCTTC.

This clonotype has ten or more counts. The chain employs TRBV7-9 and TRBJ2-7, with TRBD1 matching 7 bases. The junction had 8 bases not matched to a gene; V was cut back by 5 bases and J by 1 base. CDR1 SEHNR and CDR2 FQNEAQ come from the germline V gene (reference sequence). This CDR3 comprises 15 residues. CDR3 nucleotides: TGTGCCAGCAGCGAAACAGGGGTTTCTTCCTACGAGCAGTACTTC. Translated: CASSETGVSSYEQYF. Combining the CDR3 with reference TRBV7-9 and TRBJ2-7 gives the whole variable domain DTGVSQNPRHKITKRGQNVTFRCDPISEHNRLYWYRQTLGQGPEFLTYFQNEAQLEKSRLLSDRFSAERPKGSFSTLEIQRTEQGDSAMYLCASSETGVSSYEQYFGPGTRLTVT.

This clonotype was detected only a few times. The chain has TRBV3-1 and TRBJ2-1; D call uncertain. V was clipped by 0 bases and J by 7 bases, with 13 bases between them. The CDR3 length is 15 residues. CDR1 is LGHDT, CDR2 YNNKEL, per germline (reference sequence). In DNA form, the CDR3 reads TGTGCCAGCAGCCAAGATAATCTGGGGTCGAATGAGCAGTTCTTC. Its protein product is CASSQDNLGSNEQFF.

This clonotype was picked up a small number of times. The chain combines TRBV3-1 with TRBJ2-3, with no clear D. The CDR3 spans 14 residues. V dropped 2 bases and J dropped 3 bases, with 9 bases sitting between them. Germline values: CDR1 LGHDT, CDR2 YNNKEL (reference sequence). The CDR3 sequence is CASSQYTPTDTQYF. CDR3 bases: TGTGCCAGCAGCCAATATACCCCTACAGATACGCAGTATTTT.

This clonotype was counted ten times or more. The CDR3 region is CASSEGTSGGITDTQYF. Written as DNA, the CDR3 is TGCGCCAGCAGCGAAGGGACTAGCGGGGGGATCACAGATACGCAGTATTTT. This rearrangement joins TRBV5-1 to TRBJ2-3; TRBD2 aligns across 15 bases. Germline CDR1 and CDR2: SGHRS and YFSETQ. With V trimmed by 4 bases and J by 2 bases, 5 bases remained unmatched. The CDR3 loop spans 17 amino acids.

This clonotype was detected ten times or more. V is TRBV7-2 and J is TRBJ2-1, with a weak D call TRBD2 (5 bases). Germline V gene lookup returns CDR1 SGHTA and CDR2 FQGNSA. V was trimmed by 2 bases and J by 0 bases, leaving 11 bases between them. The CDR3 runs 16 residues. The CDR3 DNA reads TGTGCCAGCAGCTTAAGTCAAGGGAGCTCCTACAATGAGCAGTTCTTC. Its protein is CASSLSQGSSYNEQFF.

This clonotype was found a few times. V and J are TRBV20-1 and TRBJ2-7; the D gene is possibly TRBD1 (6 bases). Per germline, CDR1 DFQATT and CDR2 SNEGSKA (reference sequence). The CDR3 covers 15 residues. The V end was cut by 5 bases, the J end by 0 bases, with 17 bases between. As DNA, the CDR3 is TGCAGTGCTCGAAGACAGGTGCCCTCCTCCTACGAGCAGTACTTC. This gives the protein CSARRQVPSSYEQYF.

This clonotype was seen repeatedly, ten times or more. The genes are TRBV24-1 and TRBJ2-3, with 12 positions matching TRBD1. The J segment lost 3 bases and the V segment lost 4 bases, leaving 4 bases of the junction unmatched. The CDR3 extends over 16 amino acids. CDR1 KGHDR and CDR2 SFDVKD come from the germline V gene. DNA of the CDR3: TGTGCCACCAGTGAGGGGACAGGGGGCTTAACAGATACGCAGTATTTT. Translation gives CATSEGTGGLTDTQYF.

This clonotype was counted at least ten times. This chain uses TRBV6-1 with TRBJ2-3; 12 bases agree with TRBD2. Germline CDR1 MNHNS, CDR2 SASEGT. The CDR3 runs 15 residues. The junction had 3 bases not matched to a gene; V was cut back by 3 bases and J by 5 bases. Here the CDR3 reads CASSETSGGQDTQYF. For the CDR3, the DNA is TGTGCCAGCAGTGAGACTAGCGGGGGACAAGATACGCAGTATTTT.

In this sample, this clonotype turned up many times. The CDR3 DNA is TGCGCCAGCAGCTTGGCAGGACAAAACATTCAGTACTTC. Translated: CASSLAGQNIQYF. The chain recombines TRBV5-1 with TRBJ2-4; D call uncertain. Per germline, CDR1 SGHRS and CDR2 YFSETQ. Trimming removed 0 bases from V and 5 bases from J, with 6 bases in between. CDR3 length: 13 amino acids.

There are many counts of this clonotype. The chain couples TRBV6-5 to TRBJ2-6; no clear D. V was cut by 0 bases and J by 0 bases, with 6 bases left in between. This CDR3 contains 16 residues. Germline V gene lookup returns CDR1 MNHEY and CDR2 SVGAGI. The DNA for the CDR3 is TGTGCCAGCAGTTACTCGAAGGCCTCTGGGGCCAACGTCCTGACTTTC. Amino acid sequence: CASSYSKASGANVLTF.

The V and J genes are TRBV5-5 and TRBJ1-1; the match to TRBD1 covers 10 bases. V gave up 2 bases and J gave up 1 base; unmatched junction bases: 2. Germline V gives CDR1 SGHKS, CDR2 YYEKEE (reference sequence). The CDR3 length is 15 residues. This CDR3 reads CASSFRDRGNTEAFF. As DNA, the CDR3 is TGTGCCAGCAGCTTCCGGGACAGGGGGAACACTGAAGCTTTCTTT.